These 12 T cell receptor beta chains came from one sample sequenced in a study of blood T cell repertoires in COVID-19. Clones were read by immunoSEQ multiplex PCR, and TCRdb kept only the in-frame ones, dropping some. Among under 200,000 clones, about 82% were seen once, and the ten largest hold roughly 5.9%. Input material: PBMCs or T cells enriched from blood (not recorded which). The receptors were sampled from a middle-aged man with acute COVID-19.

This clone was found a few times. V usage is TRBV19 and J usage is TRBJ2-6, with TRBD1 matching 9 bases. Germline values: CDR1 LNHDA, CDR2 SQIVND (reference sequence). This CDR3 is 18 amino acids long. V trimming: 6 bases; J trimming: 0 bases; junction bases outside the gene matches: 9. The CDR3 DNA follows: TGTGCCAGTAGCCCGGGACAGGGATCGAGCTCTGGGGCCAACGTCCTGACTTTC. It codes for CASSPGQGSSSGANVLTF.

The chain recombines TRBV3-1 (or the pseudogene TRBV3-2) with TRBJ2-1; 7 bases fit TRBD2. This CDR3 spans 17 amino acids. Germline V lookup: CDR1 LGHDT, CDR2 YNNKEL (reference sequence). V shed 0 bases, J shed 8 bases, and the junction held 13 bases outside the gene matches. The CDR3 loop reads CASSQESGYAGVDEQFF. The CDR3 DNA sequence: TGTGCCAGCAGCCAAGAGTCGGGGTATGCGGGAGTAGATGAGCAGTTCTTC.

V is TRBV7-9 and J is TRBJ1-2; D call uncertain. CDR1 is SEHNR, CDR2 FQNEAQ, per germline (reference sequence). The V end was cut by 0 bases, the J end by 6 bases, with 11 bases between. The CDR3 length is 14 residues. The CDR3 DNA reads as TGTGCCAGCAGCTTAGCTGGGGAGAGAAATGGCTACACCTTC. Encoded protein: CASSLAGERNGYTF.

The chain uses TRBV28 and TRBJ2-7, with TRBD2 matching over 10 bases. Germline assignment: CDR1 MDHEN and CDR2 SYDVKM. Trimming at V came to 4 bases and at J to 6 bases, leaving 6 bases not matched to a gene. There are 14 residues in the CDR3. The CDR3 DNA follows: TGTGCCAGCAGTTCCCTAGCGGGAGTGCTCGAGCAGTACTTC. The encoded protein is CASSSLAGVLEQYF.

The V and J genes are TRBV9 and TRBJ2-3; D possibly corresponds to TRBD1 (5 bases). Germline lookup yields CDR1 SGDLS and CDR2 YYNGEE. Trimming stripped 0 bases from V and 3 bases from J, with 8 bases between. CDR3 size: 14 residues. The CDR3 protein is CASSVGQPTDTQYF. In DNA form, the CDR3 reads TGTGCCAGCAGCGTAGGACAGCCGACAGATACGCAGTATTTT.

The rearrangement links TRBV13 to TRBJ2-1, with D possibly TRBD2 on 6 matching bases. V gave up 4 bases and J gave up 3 bases, with 10 bases separating them. The CDR3 is 14 amino acids. CDR1 is PRHDT and CDR2 is FYEKMQ in the germline V gene (reference sequence). In DNA form, the CDR3 reads TGTGCCAGCAGCTCACCGGGACTCTACAATGAGCAGTTCTTC. This gives the protein CASSSPGLYNEQFF.

The rearrangement joins TRBV19 to TRBJ2-7, with D tentatively TRBD1 (5 bases). The length of the CDR3 is 17 residues. In germline, CDR1 is LNHDA, CDR2 SQIVND (reference sequence). Trimming took off 6 bases at V and 0 bases at J, with 21 bases between the two ends. The CDR3 loop reads CASSSGWGRSFSYEQYF. The CDR3 DNA follows: TGTGCCAGTAGCTCTGGGTGGGGCCGATCCTTCTCCTACGAGCAGTACTTC. Full variable domain (rest looked up from reference TRBV19 and TRBJ2-7): DGGITQSPKYLFRKEGQNVTLSCEQNLNHDAMYWYRQDPGQGLRLIYYSQIVNDFQKGDIAEGYSVSREKKESFPLTVTSAQKNPTAFYLCASSSGWGRSFSYEQYFGPGTRLTVT.

In this sample, this clone turned up once. V usage is TRBV27 and J usage is TRBJ1-6; 7 bases are a match to TRBD1. The CDR3 consists of 14 residues. The V and J ends lost 6 bases and 7 bases, in that order; junction bases with no gene match: 6. Germline V gives CDR1 MNHEY, CDR2 SMNVEV (reference sequence). The DNA for the CDR3 is TGTGCCAGCAGCCTAGACAGGGCAAATTCACCCCTCCACTTT. As protein: CASSLDRANSPLHF.

The gene calls are TRBV27 and TRBJ1-1; no clear D gene. The CDR3 spans 13 residues. With 6 bases removed from V and 2 bases from J, the gap between germline ends came to 10 bases. Germline V gene data show CDR1 as MNHEY and CDR2 as SMNVEV (reference sequence). The CDR3, as DNA: TGTGCCAGCAGCCCGGGGAGTAACACTGAAGCTTTCTTT. This translates into CASSPGSNTEAFF.

This chain links TRBV3-1 (or the pseudogene TRBV3-2) with TRBJ2-2; 7 nucleotides align to TRBD2. The CDR3 has 16 residues. The germline V gene has CDR1 LGHDT and CDR2 YNNKEL (reference sequence). Trimming at V came to 4 bases and at J to 8 bases, leaving 13 bases not matched to a gene. CDR3 nucleotide sequence: TGTGCCAGCAGCCCCAGGACTAGTGGGAGCTTAGGGGAGCTGTTTTTT. Translated, it gives CASSPRTSGSLGELFF.

This chain uses TRBV7-2 with TRBJ1-3, with D uncertain. V lost 0 bases and J lost 4, with 7 bases in between. The CDR3 totals 14 residues. Germline loops: CDR1 SGHTA, CDR2 FQGNSA. The CDR3 nucleotides are TGTGCCAGCAGCTTAGCATCTAGAGGAAACACCATATATTTT. This codes for CASSLASRGNTIYF.

CDR3 sequence (DNA): TGTGCCAGCAGTCCATCCACAGGGACGGTCGGGGAGCTGTTTTTT. Protein product: CASSPSTGTVGELFF. The chain is built from TRBV28 and TRBJ2-2, with a tentative D call TRBD1 (6 bases). This CDR3 comprises 15 residues. V lost 5 bases and J 7 bases, leaving 17 bases between the germline ends. Germline CDR1 reads MDHEN; CDR2 reads SYDVKM.